A selection of T cell receptor beta chains follows, all from one sample in a study of cytomegalovirus exposure and HLA in healthy donors. Measured with immunoSEQ multiplex PCR; TCRdb has only the in-frame clones, and not every one. The top ten hold around 10% of the sample, which has 95,000 to 110,000 clones, around 82% seen once. Sequencing used PBMCs. The receptor set was obtained from a woman aged 18-35 years in good health and CMV-seropositive. Both conserved end residues are part of each CDR3. The D gene is left open where the match is weak. The size entry is marked missing in some rows and otherwise reads once, few, many or a size class.

>.|TRBJ1-3|TRBV6-5|.
CASSYSSGNTIYF
TGTGCCAGCAGTTATAGCTCTGGAAACACCATATATTTT
>.|TRBJ1-2|TRBV6-1|TRBD1
CASTPTGVNGYTF
TGTGCCAGCACCCCGACAGGGGTCAATGGCTACACCTTC
>once|TRBJ2-1|TRBV27|.
CASSFPGNEQFF
TGTGCCAGCAGTTTCCCGGGGAATGAGCAGTTCTTC
>.|TRBJ2-7|TRBV7-3|TRBD1
CASSFGTGSAYEQYF
TGTGCCAGCAGCTTCGGGACAGGGAGCGCCTACGAGCAGTACTTC
>.|TRBJ2-1|TRBV5-1|.
CASSLESSYNEQFF
TGCGCCAGCAGCTTGGAGAGCTCCTACAATGAGCAGTTCTTC
>.|TRBJ2-3|TRBV5-4|TRBD2
CASSRTSGGSTDTQYF
TGTGCCAGCAGTAGGACTAGCGGGGGGAGCACAGATACGCAGTATTTT
>.|TRBJ2-3|TRBV15|TRBD1
CATSRGGQGSFHTQYF
TGTGCCACCAGCAGAGGTGGACAGGGTAGCTTCCATACGCAGTATTTT
>.|TRBJ2-2|TRBV9|.
CASSEGPRKTGELFF
TGTGCCAGCAGCGAGGGGCCAAGAAAAACCGGGGAGCTGTTTTTT
>.|TRBJ2-4|TRBV7-2|.
CASSVKRQNIQYF
TGTGCCAGCAGCGTCAAGCGGCAAAACATTCAGTACTTC
>.|TRBJ2-3|TRBV28|TRBD2
CASSIASGSPDTQYF
TGTGCCAGCAGTATAGCTAGCGGGAGTCCAGATACGCAGTATTTT
>.|TRBJ1-1|TRBV29-1|TRBD1
CSVEKPGGHFMNTEAFF
TGCAGCGTTGAAAAGCCAGGGGGTCATTTTATGAACACTGAAGCTTTCTTT
>.|TRBJ2-1|TRBV4-1|TRBD2
CASSQRSSGSDEQFF
TGCGCCAGCAGCCAAAGAAGTAGCGGGTCTGATGAGCAGTTCTTC
>.|TRBJ2-3|TRBV9|TRBD2
CASSALAGGHSDTQYF
TGTGCCAGCAGCGCCTTAGCGGGGGGGCATTCAGATACGCAGTATTTT
>.|TRBJ1-6|TRBV7-9|TRBD1
CASSLTGLLNSPLHF
TGTGCCAGCAGCCTGACAGGGTTGTTGAATTCACCCCTCCACTTT
>.|TRBJ1-2|TRBV9|TRBD1
CASSPRTGDGWSGYTF
TGTGCCAGCAGCCCACGGACAGGGGACGGCTGGAGTGGCTACACCTTC
>once|TRBJ1-4|TRBV15|TRBD1
CATSSPRGEANEKLFF
TGTGCCACCAGCAGTCCCAGGGGGGAGGCTAATGAAAAACTGTTTTTT
>.|TRBJ1-2|TRBV5-6|TRBD1
CASSSPDRALTF
TGTGCCAGCAGTTCGCCCGACAGGGCTCTAACCTTC
>.|TRBJ2-7|TRBV7-3|TRBD1
CASSLTPGQGAEQYF
TGTGCCAGCAGCTTAACTCCGGGACAGGGTGCCGAGCAGTACTTC
>.|TRBJ1-2|TRBV9|.
CASSVGTRDTGPNYGYTF
TGTGCCAGCAGCGTAGGGACCCGGGACACAGGACCCAACTATGGCTACACCTTC
>.|TRBJ1-2|TRBV7-8|TRBD1
CASSDSRGASGYTF
TGTGCCAGCAGCGACAGCAGGGGGGCTAGTGGCTACACCTTC
>.|TRBJ2-7|TRBV14|TRBD1
CASSQVDRASYEQYF
TGTGCCAGCAGCCAAGTAGACAGGGCTTCCTACGAGCAGTACTTC
>.|TRBJ2-7|TRBV6-5|.
CASSYVGTLSYEQYF
TGTGCCAGCAGTTACGTCGGGACACTATCCTACGAGCAGTACTTC
>.|TRBJ2-3|TRBV14|TRBD1
CASSPLRGQGTDTQYF
TGTGCCAGCAGCCCCCTCCGGGGACAGGGGACAGATACGCAGTATTTT
>.|TRBJ2-1|TRBV5-1|TRBD2
CASSLVLLAGGLYNEQFF
TGCGCCAGCAGCTTGGTCCTTTTAGCGGGAGGGTTATACAATGAGCAGTTCTTC
>.|TRBJ2-2|TRBV5-1|.
CASSLSGILTGELFF
TGCGCCAGCAGCTTGTCTGGTATCCTAACCGGGGAGCTGTTTTTT
>.|TRBJ1-6|TRBV9|.
CASSLIGDFNSPLHF
TGTGCCAGCAGCCTCATTGGGGACTTTAATTCACCCCTCCACTTT
>.|TRBJ2-7|TRBV5-1|.
CASSLDGRGYEQYF
TGCGCCAGCAGCTTGGACGGCAGGGGATACGAGCAGTACTTC
>.|TRBJ1-3|TRBV19|TRBD1
CASSQGAPGNTIYF
TGTGCCAGTAGCCAGGGGGCGCCCGGAAACACCATATATTTT
>.|TRBJ2-7|TRBV7-8|.
CASSSPGTGSYEQYF
TGTGCCAGCAGCTCGCCCGGGACTGGATCCTACGAGCAGTACTTC
>.|TRBJ2-2|TRBV30|.
CAWMQTGRAGELFF
TGTGCCTGGATGCAGACAGGAAGGGCCGGGGAGCTGTTTTTT
>.|TRBJ1-2|TRBV2|TRBD1
CASNGEGQVYSYTF
TGTGCCAGCAATGGGGAGGGACAGGTTTATTCCTACACCTTC
>.|TRBJ2-1|TRBV10-3|.
CAISEQADNEQFF
TGTGCCATCAGTGAGCAAGCGGACAATGAGCAGTTCTTC
>once|TRBJ2-7|TRBV6-5|.
CASSYEMPSYEQYF
TGTGCCAGCAGTTACGAGATGCCAAGTTACGAGCAGTACTTC